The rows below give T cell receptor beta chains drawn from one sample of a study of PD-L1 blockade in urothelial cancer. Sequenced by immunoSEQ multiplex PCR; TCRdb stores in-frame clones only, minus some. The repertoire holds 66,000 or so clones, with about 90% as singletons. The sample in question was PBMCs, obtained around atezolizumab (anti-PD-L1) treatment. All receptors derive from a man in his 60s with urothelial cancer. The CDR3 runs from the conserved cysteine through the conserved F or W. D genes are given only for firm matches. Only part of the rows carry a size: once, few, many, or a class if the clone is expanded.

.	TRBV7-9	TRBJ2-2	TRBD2	TGTGCCAGCAGCCATTCTAGCGGGAACGTCGGGGAGCTGTTTTTT	CASSHSSGNVGELFF
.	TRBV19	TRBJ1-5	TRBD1	TGTGCCAGTAGTCAGGACAGGGGATCACCCCAGCATTTT	CASSQDRGSPQHF
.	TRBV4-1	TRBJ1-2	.	TGCGCCAGCAGCCAAGCGGACATTTTATATGGCTACACCTTC	CASSQADILYGYTF
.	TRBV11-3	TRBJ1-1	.	TGTGCCAGCAGCTTAGCTCGAGGACAGAGAGGAATGAACACTGAAGCTTTCTTT	CASSLARGQRGMNTEAFF
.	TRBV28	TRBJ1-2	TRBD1	TGTGCCAGCAGGGGACAGGGCCTTCATGGCTACACCTTC	CASRGQGLHGYTF
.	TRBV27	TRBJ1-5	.	TGTGCCAGCAGTTGGGGGACTAATCAGCCCCAGCATTTT	CASSWGTNQPQHF
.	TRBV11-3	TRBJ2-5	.	TGTGCCAGCAGCTTAGGTCTGGGGCGGGAGACCCAGTACTTC	CASSLGLGRETQYF
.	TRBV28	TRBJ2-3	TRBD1	TGTGCCAGCAGCCCTGGGACAGGACGCACAGATACGCAGTATTTT	CASSPGTGRTDTQYF
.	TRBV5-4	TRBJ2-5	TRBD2	TGTGCCAGCAGGGATGGACTAGCGGGAGTGGAGACCCAGTACTTC	CASRDGLAGVETQYF
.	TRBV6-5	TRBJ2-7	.	TGTGCCAGCAGTTTAGCGACAGGTCTCTACGAGCAGTACTTC	CASSLATGLYEQYF
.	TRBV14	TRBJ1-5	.	TGTGCCAGCAGCCATCTCCTGGGGAGACATAGCAATCAGCCCCAGCATTTT	CASSHLLGRHSNQPQHF
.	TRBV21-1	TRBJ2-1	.	TGTGCCAGCAGCACGCTTGACCGGGACAGGAGAATGATGGGGTACAATGAGCAGTTCTTC	CASSTLDRDRRMMGYNEQFF
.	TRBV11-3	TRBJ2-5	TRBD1	TGTGCCAGCAGCCGAGGGGGCACGGAGACCCAGTACTTC	CASSRGGTETQYF
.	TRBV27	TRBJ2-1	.	TGTGCCAGCAGTCTCCAGGGGATAAATGAGCAGTTCTTC	CASSLQGINEQFF
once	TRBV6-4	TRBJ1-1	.	TGTGCCAGCAGTGTCCGAGTTGGCACTGAAGCTTTCTTT	CASSVRVGTEAFF
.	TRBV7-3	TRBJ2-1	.	TGTGCCAGCAGCTTCCCCAGCAATGAGCAGTTCTTC	CASSFPSNEQFF
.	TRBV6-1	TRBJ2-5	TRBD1	TGTGCCAGCAGAGGGGACAGGGGCCAAGAGACCCAGTACTTC	CASRGDRGQETQYF
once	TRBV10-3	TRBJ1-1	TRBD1	TGTGCCATCAGGACAGGGGACACTGAAGCTTTCTTT	CAIRTGDTEAFF
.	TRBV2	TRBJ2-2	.	TGTGCCAGCAGTGAGTGGAGATCCTCGCGGCCGACCGGGGAGCTGTTTTTT	CASSEWRSSRPTGELFF
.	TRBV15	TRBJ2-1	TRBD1	TGTGCCACCAGCAGAGGTCGGGGACAGGGGATGGATGAGCAGTTCTTC	CATSRGRGQGMDEQFF
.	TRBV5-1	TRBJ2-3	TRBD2	TGCGCCAGCAGCTCCGGACTAGCGGGAGGATCCATGGATACGCAGTATTTT	CASSSGLAGGSMDTQYF
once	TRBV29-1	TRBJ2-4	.	TGCAGCGTAAGACAGCTAGCCAAAAACATTCAGTACTTC	CSVRQLAKNIQYF
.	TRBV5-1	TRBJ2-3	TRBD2	TGCGCCAGCAGCTTGGGGAGTCTAGCGGGGGGGCGGAGCACAGATACGCAGTATTTT	CASSLGSLAGGRSTDTQYF
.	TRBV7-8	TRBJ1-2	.	TGTGCCAGCAGCCCCCACCCGACAGGTTTTGACTATGGCTACACCTTC	CASSPHPTGFDYGYTF
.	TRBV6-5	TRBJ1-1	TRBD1	TGTGCCAGCAGCAGCGGGACAGGGAGAACTGAAGCTTTCTTT	CASSSGTGRTEAFF
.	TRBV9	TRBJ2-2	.	TGTGCCAGCAGCGCCCCCGGTCGGGACACCGGGGAGCTGTTTTTT	CASSAPGRDTGELFF
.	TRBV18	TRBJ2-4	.	TGTGCCAGCTCACCAGATAGGGGGAACATTCAGTACTTC	CASSPDRGNIQYF
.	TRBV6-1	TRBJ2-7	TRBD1	TGTGCCAGCAGTGGTCGGACAGGCTACTACGAGCAGTACTTC	CASSGRTGYYEQYF
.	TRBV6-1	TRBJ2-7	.	TGTGCCAGCAGTCCCATTCGCCTAGCGGAGCAGTACTTC	CASSPIRLAEQYF
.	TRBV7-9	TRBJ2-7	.	TGTGCCAGCGGAACAGTGGCCTACGAGCAGTACTTC	CASGTVAYEQYF
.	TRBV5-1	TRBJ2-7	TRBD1	TGCGCCAGCAGCTCCTCGACAGGGTCCTACGAGCAGTACTTC	CASSSSTGSYEQYF
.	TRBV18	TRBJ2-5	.	TGTGCCAGCTCACCACTTGAGGGCAGGCCGCGCGGGGAGACCCAGTACTTC	CASSPLEGRPRGETQYF
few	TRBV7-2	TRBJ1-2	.	TGTGCCAGCAGCCTACGGGGGGCTTCCGGCTACACCTTC	CASSLRGASGYTF
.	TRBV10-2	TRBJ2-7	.	TGCGCCAGCAGTGACTTATCCTACGAGCAGTACTTC	CASSDLSYEQYF
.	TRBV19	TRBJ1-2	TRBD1	TGTGCCAGTAGATCTCCCGACAGGGGGCTTGATGGCTACACCTTC	CASRSPDRGLDGYTF
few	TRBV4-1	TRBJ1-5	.	TGCGCCAGCAGCCATTACCCTAACAATCAGCCCCAGCATTTT	CASSHYPNNQPQHF
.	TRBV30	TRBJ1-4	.	TGTGCCTGGAGAGAATCCTTCCGGGGGAAACTGTTTTTT	CAWRESFRGKLFF
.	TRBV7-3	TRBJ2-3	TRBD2	TGTGCCAGCAGCCCGAACAGTGCGGGAGGTACAGATACGCAGTATTTT	CASSPNSAGGTDTQYF
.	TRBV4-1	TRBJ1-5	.	TGCGCCAGCAGCCAAGAGAGGGCAGCAGGGCGGGAAGGGCATCAGCCCCAGCATTTT	CASSQERAAGREGHQPQHF
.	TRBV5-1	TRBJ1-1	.	TGCGCCAGCAGCTTGAACAGACTAAGTGACACTGAAGCTTTCTTT	CASSLNRLSDTEAFF
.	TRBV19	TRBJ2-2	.	TGTGCCAGTAGTAACCCCAAAGACGGGACACGGAACACCGGGGAGCTGTTTTTT	CASSNPKDGTRNTGELFF
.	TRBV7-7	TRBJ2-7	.	TGTGCTAGCAGCCCAGGGAGGTACTACGAGCAGTACTTC	CASSPGRYYEQYF
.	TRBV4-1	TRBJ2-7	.	TGCGCCAGCAGCCTACAGATAGGGGCGCGAGAGCAGTACTTC	CASSLQIGAREQYF
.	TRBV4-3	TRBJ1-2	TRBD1	TGCGCCAGCAGCCATACAGGGGGCGATCTGGGTTATGGCTACACCTTC	CASSHTGGDLGYGYTF
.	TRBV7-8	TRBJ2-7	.	TGTGCCAGCAGCCCCATATATAGCCGTTACGAGCAGTACTTC	CASSPIYSRYEQYF
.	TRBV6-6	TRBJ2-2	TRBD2	TGTGCCAGCAGCACCCACGGGGGGGGGAACACCGGGGAGCTGTTTTTT	CASSTHGGGNTGELFF
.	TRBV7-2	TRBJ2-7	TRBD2	TGTGCCAGCAGCTGGACTAGCGGGAGTATCTCCTACGAGCAGTACTTC	CASSWTSGSISYEQYF
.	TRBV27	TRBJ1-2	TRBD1	TGTGCCAGCAGTTTATACAGGGGCGGCTATGGCTACACCTTC	CASSLYRGGYGYTF
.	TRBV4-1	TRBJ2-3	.	TGCGCCAGCAGCCAAGTACGTGAGGATACGCAGTATTTT	CASSQVREDTQYF
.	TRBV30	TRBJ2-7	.	TGTGCCTGGACAAAAACCTACGAGCAGTACTTC	CAWTKTYEQYF
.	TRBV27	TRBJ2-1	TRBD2	TGTGCCAGCAGTCGACCCGGGGGCGGGGGGGATATCCCCTACAATGAGCAGTTCTTC	CASSRPGGGGDIPYNEQFF